The 9 T cell receptor beta chains given below trace back to one sample, sequenced in a study of blood T cell repertoires in COVID-19. This table comes from immunoSEQ multiplex PCR, and its TCRdb copy is limited to in-frame clones, with some not included. The table has 100,000 to 150,000 clones, 85% to 90% seen once. The specimen was peripheral blood. The receptors here all came from an older woman with COVID-19, enrolled during active disease.

The chain combines TRBV7-9 with TRBJ2-3; the match to TRBD2 covers 7 bases. CDR1 is SEHNR and CDR2 is FQNEAQ in the germline V gene (reference sequence). V shed 0 bases, J shed 0 bases, and the junction held 3 bases outside the gene matches. This CDR3 is 16 amino acids long. For the CDR3, the DNA is TGTGCCAGCAGCTTAGCGGGAGGGAGGAGCACAGATACGCAGTATTTT. Amino acids: CASSLAGGRSTDTQYF.

The rearrangement links TRBV18 to TRBJ1-1; weak D call: TRBD1 (5 bases). Trimming took 2 bases from V and 4 from J, leaving 11 bases between them. Germline CDR1 is KGHSH and CDR2 is LQKENI. The CDR3 has 14 residues. The DNA of the CDR3 is TGTGCCAGCTCACCAAGGGGAGGAATCACTGAAGCTTTCTTT. It specifies CASSPRGGITEAFF.

V gene TRBV5-8 combines with J gene TRBJ2-3, with TRBD1 identical over 7 bases. The CDR3 sequence is 15 residues long. Trimming at V came to 3 bases and at J to 5 bases, leaving 9 bases not matched to a gene. In germline, CDR1 is SGHTS, CDR2 YDEGEE. The CDR3 DNA is TGTGCCAGCAGCTCAAAGGGGGCCAGTATAGATACGCAGTATTTT. Protein: CASSSKGASIDTQYF.

CDR3 region: CASDGGALETQYF. CDR3 in DNA: TGTGCCAGCGACGGGGGGGCCCTAGAGACCCAGTACTTC. The chain uses TRBV6-5 and TRBJ2-5; 8 positions agree with TRBD2. Germline V gene sequence: CDR1 MNHEY, CDR2 SVGAGI. The CDR3 is 13 amino acids. J was trimmed by 4 bases and V by 8 bases; bases with no gene match: 6.

This chain joins TRBV7-2 and TRBJ1-2, with 7 bases that match TRBD1. The CDR3 sequence is 15 residues long. The ends lost 7 bases at V and 7 bases at J; junction bases unmatched: 15. CDR1 SGHTA and CDR2 FQGNSA come from the germline V gene. In DNA, the CDR3 is TGTGCCAGCATCCTCGCCCCGGGACAGTCAGGTGGCTACACCTTC. This translates into CASILAPGQSGGYTF.

V usage is TRBV5-6 and J usage is TRBJ2-2, with TRBD1 identical over 11 bases. With V trimmed by 4 bases and J by 3 bases, 2 bases remained unmatched. The CDR3 length is 15 residues. Germline loops: CDR1 SGHDT, CDR2 YYEEEE. The CDR3 reads CASSPGQGDTGELFF. The CDR3 DNA is TGTGCCAGCAGCCCGGGACAGGGGGACACCGGGGAGCTGTTTTTT. The whole variable domain, remainder taken from reference TRBV5-6 and TRBJ2-2, is DAGVTQSPTHLIKTRGQQVTLRCSPKSGHDTVSWYQQALGQGPQFIFQYYEEEERQRGNFPDRFSGHQFPNYSSELNVNALLLGDSALYLCASSPGQGDTGELFFGEGSRLTVL.

V gene TRBV7-2 combines with J gene TRBJ1-1; D is unresolved. The V gene's germline CDR1 is SGHTA and CDR2 FQGNSA. V lost 2 bases, J lost 2 bases, and 12 bases lay in between. CDR3 length: 15 amino acids. The CDR3 bases are TGTGCCAGCAGCTTATGGAATGCGGTCAACACTGAAGCTTTCTTT. It translates to CASSLWNAVNTEAFF.

This clone was recorded once. In nucleotides, the CDR3 is TGCGCCAGCAGCTTCAAAGAGGGGGAGGGTTCACCCCTCCACTTT. Protein: CASSFKEGEGSPLHF. V usage is TRBV5-1 and J usage is TRBJ1-6, with D possibly being TRBD1 (6 bases). Germline values: CDR1 SGHRS, CDR2 YFSETQ. The CDR3 has 15 amino acids. V gave up 2 bases and J gave up 9 bases, with 15 bases separating them.

The chain uses TRBV28 and TRBJ2-1; TRBD1 matches at 8 bases. The CDR3 has 12 residues. Germline CDR1 MDHEN, CDR2 SYDVKM. J was trimmed by 7 bases and V by 6 bases; bases with no gene match: 2. CDR3 region: CASSGQGNEQFF. The CDR3 DNA sequence: TGTGCCAGCAGCGGACAGGGAAATGAGCAGTTCTTC.